Described below is a single TCR beta chain sequence and its context. The specificity of this receptor is unknown. Five KLR/GPR56-defined CD4+ populations were enriched by fluorescence-activated cell sorting before TCRbeta sequencing. To test a linear memory differentiation pathway, the researchers sequenced TCRbeta repertoires from five CD4+ T-cell subsets that were defined by expression of KLRB1, KLRG1, GPR56 and KLRF1. TCR-sequenced cells came from peripheral blood of healthy control individuals, reported as five donors in the TCRbeta analysis figure. Heparinized peripheral blood was collected, and every sample was processed within one hour of being retrieved. To isolate peripheral blood mononuclear cells, blood was diluted 1:2 in PBS and put through Biocoll density gradient centrifugation at room temperature. Before flow sorting, CD4+ T cells were enriched from freshly isolated PBMCs by magnetic sorting with anti-CD4 MicroBeads. A BD FACSAria II was used to sort CD4+ T cells enriched from PBMCs of healthy donors according to marker expression. For surface staining, the researchers used Miltenyi Biotec antibodies: anti-KLRB1 clone 191B8, anti-KLRF1 clone 4A4.D10 and anti-KLRG1 clone REA261.

As encoded in the germline V gene (reference sequence), CDR1 is DFQATT while CDR2 is SNEGSKA. Spanning cysteine to phenylalanine, the CDR3 consists of 15 amino acids. There is no recorded DNA. The data stem from a study of GPR56 and killer-like receptors on CD4 memory cells (dated by TCRdb to the late 2010s). A note on the overall study: The study proposed that the stepwise gain of KLRB1, KLRG1, GPR56 and finally KLRF1 marks human CD4+ memory T-cell differentiation and cytokine production potential. Healthy blood donors in the study were described as age-matched to the liver disease patients, whose median age was roughly 71 years.

Summary of the overall study and its limitations: Diversity and similarity analyses were restricted to the 100 most expanded clones per population rather than full repertoires. Clones dominating late populations 4 and 5 were also found in early populations 1 and 2, which the authors took as evidence for linear differentiation. TCR repertoire overlap was especially strong between late populations 4 and 5, and population 3 also partly overlapped. Clonal frequency was low in the marker-negative population and increased progressively along the proposed pathway, with TCRbeta diversity decreasing accordingly.

Sequencing was performed on an Illumina HiSeq 2500. To build sequencing libraries, a previously published PCR protocol was used to amplify the recombined TCRbeta locus. The authors processed their data as follows. Reads whose average quality score was below 30 were removed, and the reads that remained were processed with IMSEQ. Vbeta gene, Jbeta gene and CDR3 amino acid sequence were used to define clonotypes. Repertoire overlap between populations was quantified with the Morisita-Horn index computed on the top 100 expanded clones. Renyi diversity profiles calculated on the top 100 expanded clones were used to assess clonal diversity. Each CDR3 protein sequence appears as one entry after TCRdb reprocessed the reads, and no DNA is included. TCRdb's processing, not the authors', yielded these V and J calls. The sample table on file contains approximately 3,100 distinct CDR3 sequences. The top ten clones comprise about 3.2% of the sample.

This receptor chain uses TRBV20-1 and TRBJ1-4; the D call from TCRdb, TRBD1, cannot be confirmed without DNA. The sequence came from a human donor in good health. The sample comprised memory CD4+ T cells from blood. The CDR3 protein is CSARDWTGGDEKLFF.